Listed below are T cell receptor beta chains from one sample, sequenced in a study of blood T cell repertoires in COVID-19. Assay: immunoSEQ multiplex PCR; the TCRdb copy retains only in-frame clones and omits some. The table has roughly 240,000 clones, about 87% seen once. The sequenced sample was PBMCs or T cells enriched from blood (not recorded which). The receptor set was obtained from a woman between 40 and 55 years old with acute COVID-19. Each CDR3 is given with its conserved first and last residue. A D gene is named only where the DNA matches it firmly. Size is stated for part of the rows, as once, few or many counts, or as a class when the clone is expanded.

size,J,V,D,DNA,CDR3
.,TRBJ1-2,TRBV10-3,.,TGTGCCATCAGTGAGCAGGGTAGCTATGGCTACACCTTC,CAISEQGSYGYTF
.,TRBJ2-3,TRBV28,TRBD2,TGTGCCAGCAGTTTAGGAGCGGGGGAAACAGATACGCAGTATTTT,CASSLGAGETDTQYF
.,TRBJ1-2,TRBV7-9,.,TGTGCCAGCAGCCCCCGGACAGTCCGAGCTAACTATGGCTACACCTTC,CASSPRTVRANYGYTF
.,TRBJ1-2,TRBV27,.,TGTGCCAGCACCCCCCTTCCAGGGCCCAATCTCAGTGGCTACACCTTC,CASTPLPGPNLSGYTF
.,TRBJ1-3,TRBV6-5,.,TGTGCCAGCAGTTACTCGAGGGTTCCCTCTGGAAACACCATATATTTT,CASSYSRVPSGNTIYF
.,TRBJ1-2,TRBV6-5,.,TGTGCCAGCAGTTCCCTCAGAACCCGGGAGGGCTACACCTTC,CASSSLRTREGYTF
.,TRBJ2-1,TRBV2,.,TGTGCCAGCAGAACCTTGGGACAACCGCTTCAGTTCTTC,CASRTLGQPLQFF
once,TRBJ1-4,TRBV21-1,.,TGTGCCAGCAGCAAAGCGGAACCTCAGGGGGCGCGGGAAAAACTGTTTTTT,CASSKAEPQGAREKLFF
.,TRBJ1-2,TRBV7-2,TRBD1,TGTGCCAGCAGCCAGGGGACAGGGTACTATGGCTACACCTTC,CASSQGTGYYGYTF
.,TRBJ1-3,TRBV5-1,.,TGCGCCAGCAGCTTGAACGGGTTAAGCTCTGGAAACACCATATATTTT,CASSLNGLSSGNTIYF
.,TRBJ2-7,TRBV6-6,TRBD1,TGTGCCAGCGGCCGGGACAGGGAGTCCCACGAGCAGTACTTC,CASGRDRESHEQYF
.,TRBJ2-3,TRBV19,TRBD2,TGTGCCAGTAGTATGGGGACTAGCGGTCGCACAGATACGCAGTATTTT,CASSMGTSGRTDTQYF
many,TRBJ1-2,TRBV11-2,.,TGTGCCAGCTCCGGATTGCAGACTTACTATGGCTACACCTTC,CASSGLQTYYGYTF
.,TRBJ1-1,TRBV18,.,TGTGCCAGCTCAACCTTAGACTCGGAGGCTGAAGCTTTCTTT,CASSTLDSEAEAFF
.,TRBJ1-4,TRBV12-3/TRBV12-4,.,TGTGCCAGCAGTTTATCAGGGGTTGAAAAACTGTTTTTT,CASSLSGVEKLFF
.,TRBJ2-5,TRBV19,.,TGTGCCAGTATAGCCTCGAAGGGAGGGACCCAGTACTTC,CASIASKGGTQYF
.,TRBJ1-5,TRBV27,.,TGTGCCAGCAGTCGGGTCCCAGACCAGCCCCAGCATTTT,CASSRVPDQPQHF
.,TRBJ1-4,TRBV2,TRBD1,TGTGCCAGCAGTTTACAGGGGGCAACTAATGAAAAACTGTTTTTT,CASSLQGATNEKLFF
.,TRBJ2-2,TRBV27,.,TGTGCCAGCAGTTTTCTCAGCGGGTCTACCGGGGAGCTGTTTTTT,CASSFLSGSTGELFF
.,TRBJ2-4,TRBV12-3/TRBV12-4,TRBD1,TGTGCCAGCGCCTTAGACAGGGGGGACATTCAGTACTTC,CASALDRGDIQYF
.,TRBJ2-2,TRBV19,TRBD1,TGTGCCAGTAGGTCACGGGACAGGGACCCCGGGGAGCTGTTTTTT,CASRSRDRDPGELFF
few,TRBJ1-4,TRBV29-1,.,TGCAGCGTTCGGACACCCACTAATGAAAAACTGTTTTTT,CSVRTPTNEKLFF
.,TRBJ2-1,TRBV5-1,.,TGCGCCAGCAGCTTGGACCAGGTCTACAATGAGCAGTTCTTC,CASSLDQVYNEQFF
.,TRBJ2-7,TRBV5-1,TRBD1,TGCGCCAGCGGTGACCCGGGACAGGGTTACGAGCAGTACTTC,CASGDPGQGYEQYF
once,TRBJ2-3,TRBV20-1,.,TGCAGTGCCGGTCCCGAAGATACGCAGTATTTT,CSAGPEDTQYF
.,TRBJ1-2,TRBV18,TRBD1,TGTGCCAGCTCACCAGCGGGACAGGGAGGCTATGGCTACACCTTC,CASSPAGQGGYGYTF
.,TRBJ1-1,TRBV7-9,.,TGTGCCAGCAGCCCCCAGGGTGGGTGGACTGAAGCTTTCTTT,CASSPQGGWTEAFF
.,TRBJ2-7,TRBV4-3,TRBD1,TGCGCCAGCAGCCAAGCAAACAGGGGCTACGAGCAGTACTTC,CASSQANRGYEQYF
.,TRBJ2-2,TRBV29-1,.,TGCAGCGTTGACGCGTTCTGGACCGGGGAGCTGTTTTTT,CSVDAFWTGELFF
.,TRBJ1-1,TRBV9,TRBD1,TGTGCCAGCAGCTCCGGGGACAGGGTGGGCACTGAAGCTTTCTTT,CASSSGDRVGTEAFF
.,TRBJ1-1,TRBV5-1,.,TGCGCCAGCAGCTTGGGGCGACAGACCGAAGCTTTCTTT,CASSLGRQTEAFF